This TCR beta chain was identified in a study of PD-1 blockade in classical Hodgkin lymphoma. General study findings and limits: In CD4+ cells, TCR diversity went up significantly by C4D1, but in CD8+ cells it did not.

Every patient relapsed after autologous stem cell transplantation, and brentuximab vedotin exposure varied. Per germline, CDR1 ENHRY and CDR2 SYGVKD. Trimming removed 1 base from V and 6 bases from J; junction bases left unmatched: 6. CDR3 length equals 15 residues. On this clone itself: The antigen is unknown.

The assay was immunoSEQ multiplex PCR, and TCRdb's table has in-frame clones only and misses some. The table records around 50,000 clones, about 91% of them present only once. The TCR comes from a human donor with classical Hodgkin lymphoma. Sample: peripheral blood mononuclear cells (PBMCs), taken before the second cycle of nivolumab. The chain combines TRBV10-3 with TRBJ2-7, with TRBD1 matching 10 bases. The CDR3 DNA follows: TGTGCCATCAGTGAGTGGGGACAGGGGTCCAGCGAGCAGTACTTC. Its translation is CAISEWGQGSSEQYF.